This TCR beta chain was sequenced in a study of shared clonotypes between healthy human individuals. As originally analysed: Junction-only immunoSEQ sequences carried no quality scores, so filtering differed. Produced via immunoSEQ multiplex PCR; TCRdb's table is partial and in-frame only. For V, J and clone size, that table is used; D and trimming come from the DNA. This repertoire shows millions of clones, over 85% found once; its top ten account for roughly 0.13%. This CDR3 is built from 15 residues. Trimming removed 1 base at V and 6 bases at J, with 13 bases between. CDR1 is MRHNA, CDR2 SNTAGT, per germline.

This clonotype was obtained from a man between 18 and 29 years old in good health. The V and J genes are TRBV6-4 and TRBJ2-1, with D perhaps TRBD2 (6 bases). Specimen: naive CD4+ T cells sorted from blood. Subset of the sample: CD45RA+ positively selected. The CDR3 here is CASSDLASATNEQFF. In nucleotides, the CDR3 is TGTGCCAGCAGTGACTTGGCTAGCGCGACCAATGAGCAGTTCTTC.